The 25 T cell receptor beta chains listed next were all sequenced from one sample in a study of control samples from healthy donors and cancer patients. TCRdb's table, derived via immunoSEQ multiplex PCR, lists solely in-frame clones and lacks some. The sample includes over 15,000 clones, roughly 89% of them seen just once. The sequencing input was PBMCs. The source is a man between 60 and 75 years old with head and neck cancer.

The chain carries TRBV1 and TRBJ2-1; TRBD1, as called in the table, went unchecked against the DNA. TRBV1 constitutes a pseudogene. The CDR3 sequence is 15 residues long. In DNA, the CDR3 is TGCACCAGCAGCCAGGGGCCTAGTACGGGCAATGAGCAGTTCTTC. It is translated as CTSSQGPSTGNEQFF.

The chain employs TRBV7-9 and TRBJ2-2; TRBD2 agrees at 7 bases. The germline V gene has CDR1 SEHNR and CDR2 FQNEAQ (reference sequence). The CDR3 runs 14 residues. CDR3 region: CALEASGYTGELFF. For the CDR3, the DNA is TGTGCTTTGGAGGCTAGCGGATACACCGGGGAGCTGTTTTTT.

A single count supports this clone. In DNA form, the CDR3 reads TGTGCCACCTCCCGGGCCTCCGAAAATCAGCCCCAGCATTTT. This sequence encodes CATSRASENQPQHF. The genes are TRBV10-3 and TRBJ1-5; D remains ambiguous. This CDR3 region has 14 residues. V was pared by 10 bases and J by 4 bases, with 17 bases between. In germline, CDR1 is ENHRY, CDR2 SYGVKD.

The J gene is TRBJ2-5, the V gene TRBV24-1; the D is unclear. The CDR3 extends over 15 amino acids. Germline lookup yields CDR1 KGHDR and CDR2 SFDVKD. V was cut by 4 bases and J by 0 bases, with 11 bases left in between. CDR3 in amino acids: CATSEGYQHQETQYF. The CDR3 DNA reads TGTGCCACCAGTGAGGGGTACCAGCACCAAGAGACCCAGTACTTC.

The chain uses TRBV15 and TRBJ2-1; D is undetermined. Germline CDR1 and CDR2: LNHNV and YYDKDF (reference sequence). The germline V and J ends were trimmed by 0 bases and 8 bases, with 14 bases remaining between them. The CDR3 has 15 amino acids. CDR3 sequence (DNA): TGTGCCACCAGCAGAGATAGATTGGGTCTCGATGAGCAGTTCTTC. The encoded protein is CATSRDRLGLDEQFF.

This clone was seen once. The genes are TRBV15 and TRBJ1-4; D not resolved. CDR3 length equals 13 residues. V lost 5 bases and J lost 7, with 11 bases in between. CDR1 and CDR2 (germline): LNHNV, YYDKDF (reference sequence). CDR3: CATSPSRGEKLFF. The CDR3 nucleotides read TGTGCCACCAGCCCCTCCCGGGGTGAAAAACTGTTTTTT. Based on the CDR3 plus reference TRBV15 and TRBJ1-4, the full variable domain is DAMVIQNPRYQVTQFGKPVTLSCSQTLNHNVMYWYQQKSSQAPKLLFHYYDKDFNNEADTPDNFQSRRPNTSFCFLDIRSPGLGDTAMYLCATSPSRGEKLFFGSGTQLSVL.

The rearrangement links TRBV19 to TRBJ2-2; D might be TRBD1 (6 bases). Germline CDR1 and CDR2: LNHDA and SQIVND (reference sequence). Trimming took off 5 bases at V and 4 bases at J, with 8 bases between the two ends. CDR3 length: 13 residues. The CDR3 loop reads CASSLQGTGELFF. DNA for the CDR3: TGTGCCAGTAGTCTACAGGGCACCGGGGAGCTGTTTTTT.

V is TRBV19 and J is TRBJ2-1; 8 nucleotides align to TRBD1. This CDR3 spans 15 amino acids. Germline CDR1 reads LNHDA; CDR2 reads SQIVND (reference sequence). J gave up 7 bases and V 0 bases, and 5 bases lay outside the gene matches. The CDR3 loop is CASSIDRGRVNEQFF. The CDR3 region has the DNA TGTGCCAGTAGTATAGACAGGGGGCGCGTGAATGAGCAGTTCTTC.

The rearrangement links TRBV11-2 to TRBJ1-4; perhaps TRBD1 as D (5 bases). The CDR3 has 15 residues. Germline V gene sequence: CDR1 SGHAT, CDR2 FQNNGV. Trimming took off 5 bases at V and 10 bases at J, with 20 bases between the two ends. CDR3 bases: TGTGCCAGCAGCCCAGCCAGGGCGCCCCAAGGAAAACTGTTTTTT. Encoded protein: CASSPARAPQGKLFF. The whole variable domain, filled in from reference TRBV11-2 and TRBJ1-4, reads EAGVAQSPRYKIIEKRQSVAFWCNPISGHATLYWYQQILGQGPKLLIQFQNNGVVDDSQLPKDRFSAERLKGVDSTLKIQPAKLEDSAVYLCASSPARAPQGKLFFGSGTQLSVL.

The rearrangement uses TRBV2 and TRBJ2-7; 12 nucleotides match TRBD1. The germline CDR1 and CDR2 sequences are SNHLY and FYNNEI. This CDR3 spans 16 amino acids. Trimming took 6 bases from V and 5 from J; bases not matched to a gene: 11. CDR3: CASSQEGTGGANEQYF. CDR3 bases: TGTGCCAGCAGCCAGGAGGGGACAGGGGGCGCGAACGAGCAGTACTTC.

The chain links TRBV4-1 to TRBJ2-1; 12 bases match TRBD2. With V trimmed by 1 base and J by 6 bases, 10 bases remained unmatched. The CDR3 totals 18 residues. Germline CDR1 MGHRA, CDR2 YSYEKL. CDR3 coding DNA: TGCGCCAGCAGCCAAGGGAACCCTTCTAGCGGGGGGGCCAATGAGCAGTTCTTC. The encoded protein is CASSQGNPSSGGANEQFF.

The chain uses TRBV18 and TRBJ2-3, with a possible D match to TRBD1 (6 bases). The CDR3 extends over 14 amino acids. Looked up from germline, CDR1 is KGHSH and CDR2 is LQKENI. Trimming shortened V by 5 bases and J by 0 bases, and 9 bases separated the two germline ends. The CDR3 sequence: CASSTRGSTDTQYF. CDR3 in DNA: TGTGCCAGCTCAACCAGGGGCAGCACAGATACGCAGTATTTT.

The rearrangement joins TRBV19 to TRBJ2-7; perhaps TRBD1 as D (5 bases). Deletions cut 4 bases from V and 0 bases from J, with 13 bases between. Looked up from germline, CDR1 is LNHDA and CDR2 is SQIVND (reference sequence). This CDR3 region has 15 residues. The CDR3 sequence is CASSSQGASSYEQYF. DNA for the CDR3: TGTGCCAGTAGTAGTCAAGGGGCTAGCTCCTACGAGCAGTACTTC.

This clone occurred once. The chain carries TRBV7-2 and TRBJ1-2; D is undetermined. CDR3 length: 14 residues. CDR1 and CDR2 (germline): SGHTA, FQGNSA. Between the trimmed V and J ends, which lost 4 bases and 0 bases, there was a span of 9 bases. The CDR3 is CASSSRPTNYGYTF. CDR3 nucleotide sequence: TGTGCCAGCAGCTCTAGGCCTACTAACTATGGCTACACCTTC. Supplemented by reference TRBV7-2 and TRBJ1-2, the full variable domain reads GAGVSQSPSNKVTEKGKDVELRCDPISGHTALYWYRQSLGQGLEFLIYFQGNSAPDKSGLPSDRFSAERTGGSVSTLTIQRTQQEDSAVYLCASSSRPTNYGYTFGSGTRLTVV.

V and J are TRBV6-5 and TRBJ2-7, with 7 bases matching TRBD2. Germline V gene lookup returns CDR1 MNHEY and CDR2 SVGAGI. CDR3 size: 14 residues. Unmatched junction bases numbered 1, after V lost 2 bases and J lost 0 bases. CDR3 residues: CASSYGGDSYEQYF. CDR3 bases: TGTGCCAGCAGTTACGGGGGGGACTCCTACGAGCAGTACTTC.

This clone was counted a single time. The gene calls are TRBV5-1 and TRBJ2-5, with D perhaps TRBD1 or TRBD2 (5 bases each). Germline CDR1 is SGHRS and CDR2 is YFSETQ. Between the trimmed V and J ends, which lost 3 bases and 4 bases, there was a span of 10 bases. CDR3 length equals 13 residues. The CDR3 nucleotides are TGCGCCAGCAGCTCGTTTGGGGGAGAGACCCAGTACTTC. This encodes CASSSFGGETQYF.

This clone was counted once. The CDR3 nucleotides are TGCGCCAGCAGCTTGGGGACAGGGGACACCGGGGAGCTGTTTTTT. As protein: CASSLGTGDTGELFF. This chain links TRBV5-1 with TRBJ2-2, with 9 bases aligning to TRBD1. V trimming: 0 bases; J trimming: 3 bases; junction bases outside the gene matches: 0. The CDR3 sequence is 15 residues long. The V gene's germline CDR1 is SGHRS and CDR2 YFSETQ.

This clone showed up just once. The gene calls are TRBV12-5 and TRBJ1-2; tentatively, D is TRBD1 (6 bases). Germline lookup yields CDR1 LGHNT and CDR2 FRNRAP. The V end was cut by 4 bases, the J end by 4 bases, with 16 bases between. There are 15 residues in the CDR3. CDR3 nucleotides: TGTGCTAGTGGTTCTTATTACAGGGTCCGCTATGGCTACACCTTC. Translated: CASGSYYRVRYGYTF.

The V and J genes are TRBV2 and TRBJ1-1; perhaps TRBD1 as D (5 bases). Germline CDR1 reads SNHLY; CDR2 reads FYNNEI. The CDR3 contains 14 residues. Trimming removed 2 bases at V and 2 bases at J, with 9 bases between. Here the CDR3 DNA reads TGTGCCAGCAGTGAACGTGACAGTAACACTGAAGCTTTCTTT. Its translation is CASSERDSNTEAFF.

The gene calls are TRBV25-1 and TRBJ1-6; D may be TRBD1 (6 bases). The CDR3 runs 16 residues. The V end was cut by 1 base, the J end by 9 bases, with 16 bases between. Germline V lookup: CDR1 MGHDK, CDR2 SYGVNS. CDR3 sequence (DNA): TGTGCCAGCAGTGAATTGGGCAGGGGAGTTACTTCACCCCTCCACTTT. It codes for CASSELGRGVTSPLHF.

This clone has only one observation. This sequence joins TRBV7-9 and TRBJ2-3; D gene unclear. Germline V gene lookup returns CDR1 SEHNR and CDR2 FQNEAQ (reference sequence). Trimming shortened V by 4 bases and J by 3 bases, and 2 bases separated the two germline ends. This CDR3 comprises 11 residues. The CDR3 protein is CASSWTDTQYF. The CDR3 region has the DNA TGTGCCAGCAGCTGGACAGATACGCAGTATTTT.

The V and J genes are TRBV4-1 and TRBJ2-2; D remains ambiguous. The CDR3 runs 14 residues. Per the germline V gene, CDR1 is MGHRA and CDR2 is YSYEKL. Trimming left V 1 base short and J 1 base short, with 4 bases between. This CDR3 is CASSQAGNTGELFF. The DNA of the CDR3 is TGCGCCAGCAGCCAAGCCGGGAACACCGGGGAGCTGTTTTTT.

Comments on this clone: The junction departs from the called germline gene at one end, perhaps through a read error. The same CDR3 arises from other DNA sequences in this sample as well. This chain links TRBV12-3 or TRBV12-4 with TRBJ1-1; the D gene is possibly TRBD1 (6 bases). The CDR3 has 12 residues. In DNA, the CDR3 is TGTGCCAGCAGTTTAATAGGGGGGGAAGCTTTTTTT. Translated: CASSLIGGEAFF.

The rearrangement links TRBV7-2 to TRBJ2-1, with TRBD1 matching over 7 bases. J was trimmed by 6 bases and V by 1 base; bases with no gene match: 12. The CDR3 is made up of 17 amino acids. CDR1 and CDR2 from the germline V gene are SGHTA and FQGNSA. CDR3 sequence reads: CASSLVPRGPAGNEQFF. In DNA form, the CDR3 reads TGTGCCAGCAGCTTAGTCCCTAGGGGGCCCGCAGGCAATGAGCAGTTCTTC.

The chain links TRBV5-1 to TRBJ2-1; 7 bases are shared with TRBD2. The CDR3 has 14 amino acids. V dropped 5 bases and J dropped 8; count of bases not matched to a gene: 10. Germline values: CDR1 SGHRS, CDR2 YFSETQ. The CDR3 spells CASSRRGYGDEQFF. The CDR3 DNA reads TGCGCCAGCAGTAGGCGGGGGTATGGGGATGAGCAGTTCTTC.